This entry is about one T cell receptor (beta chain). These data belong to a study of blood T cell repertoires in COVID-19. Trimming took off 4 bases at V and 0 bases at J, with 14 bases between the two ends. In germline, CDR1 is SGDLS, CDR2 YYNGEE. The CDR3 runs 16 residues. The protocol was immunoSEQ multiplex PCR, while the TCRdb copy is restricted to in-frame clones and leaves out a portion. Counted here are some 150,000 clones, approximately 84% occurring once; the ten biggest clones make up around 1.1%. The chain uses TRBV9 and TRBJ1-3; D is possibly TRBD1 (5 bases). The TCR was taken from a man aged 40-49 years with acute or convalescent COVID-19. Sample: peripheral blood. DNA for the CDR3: TGTGCCAGCAGCCCCAACCCAGGGTTCTCTGGAAACACCATATATTTT. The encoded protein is CASSPNPGFSGNTIYF. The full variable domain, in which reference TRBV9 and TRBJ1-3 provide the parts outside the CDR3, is DSGVTQTPKHLITATGQRVTLRCSPRSGDLSVYWYQQSLDQGLQFLIQYYNGEERAKGNILERFSAQQFPDLHSELNLSSLELGDSALYFCASSPNPGFSGNTIYFGEGSWLTVV.